Listed below are T cell receptor beta chains from one sample, sequenced in a study of blood T cell repertoires in COVID-19. Profiling relied on immunoSEQ multiplex PCR, and the TCRdb table lists in-frame clones only, not all of them. The sample holds 250,000 or so clones; over 90% are singletons and the top ten take roughly 0.89%. What was sequenced was peripheral blood. The source is a man younger than 45 with COVID-19, enrolled during active disease. The CDR3 runs from the conserved cysteine through the conserved F or W. D genes are given only for firm matches. Only some rows state a clone size, as once, few, many or a class for expanded clones.

j_call clone_size v_call d_call cdr3_nt cdr3_aa
TRBJ1-2 . TRBV2 . TGTGCCAGCAGTGAAATAAGGACAGCTTATGGCTACACCTTC CASSEIRTAYGYTF
TRBJ2-3 . TRBV19 . TGTGCCAGTAGTTCCACGTCGACAGGCACAGATACGCAGTATTTT CASSSTSTGTDTQYF
TRBJ1-2 . TRBV6-5 . TGTGCCAGCAGTTACGGGGGCCGCTATGGCTACACCTTC CASSYGGRYGYTF
TRBJ2-5 . TRBV5-4 TRBD2 TGTGCCAGCAGGGCGGGGGGGTACCAAGAGACCCAGTACTTC CASRAGGYQETQYF
TRBJ2-5 once TRBV5-4 TRBD1 TGTGCCAGCAGCCCTAAATCGACAGGGGCCGCCGCAGCCCAGTACTTC CASSPKSTGAAAAQYF
TRBJ1-4 . TRBV6-1 . TGTGCCAGCAGTCAAGGGGCCACCTCAACTAATGAAAAACTGTTTTTT CASSQGATSTNEKLFF
TRBJ1-5 once TRBV12-3/TRBV12-4 . TGTGCCAGCAGTCCTTCGTCCGATCAGCCCCAGCATTTT CASSPSSDQPQHF
TRBJ1-3 . TRBV9 . TGTGCCAGCAGCGGCCAGGCCCCAGACTATGGAAACACCATATATTTT CASSGQAPDYGNTIYF
TRBJ2-7 . TRBV2 . TGTGCCAGCAGTGAAGGGGGGCTAGATCGGTCCGAGCAGTACTTC CASSEGGLDRSEQYF
TRBJ1-1 . TRBV6-5 TRBD1 TGTGCCAGCAGTTACGGGACAGAAGCTGAAGCTTTCTTT CASSYGTEAEAFF
TRBJ2-2 . TRBV29-1 . TGCAGCGTTCAAGCAGGGGTGAACACCGGGGAGCTGTTTTTT CSVQAGVNTGELFF
TRBJ2-3 . TRBV29-1 TRBD2 TGCAGCGTTGGAACTAGCGGGGGGTCGAGCACAGATACGCAGTATTTT CSVGTSGGSSTDTQYF
TRBJ2-3 once TRBV19 . TGTGCCAGTAGTATAGACCCCTTGGGGGGTTCAGGGACAGATACGCAGTATTTT CASSIDPLGGSGTDTQYF
TRBJ1-4 . TRBV9 . TGTGCCAGCAGCGTGTCGGCAGGGAACACTAATGAAAAACTGTTTTTT CASSVSAGNTNEKLFF
TRBJ1-5 once TRBV18 . TGTGCCAGCTCACCAGCAGGGGTCATGGCCCAGCATTTT CASSPAGVMAQHF
TRBJ2-3 . TRBV3-1/TRBV3-2 . TGTGCCAGCAGCCAGGCCGGGGTTAGCACAGATACGCAGTATTTT CASSQAGVSTDTQYF
TRBJ1-2 . TRBV19 . TGTGCCAGTAGTCTCGACGGGTATGGCTACACCTTC CASSLDGYGYTF
TRBJ1-1 . TRBV7-9 TRBD1 TGTGCCAGCAGCCCCACAGGGGACGAGGGCACTGAAGCTTTCTTT CASSPTGDEGTEAFF
TRBJ2-3 . TRBV10-3 TRBD2 TGTGCCATCATGGAGCGGGGGTCCCGGGGGCAGTATTTT CAIMERGSRGQYF
TRBJ1-4 . TRBV6-5 TRBD1 TGTGCCAGCAGAATGATCCAGGGGGCGGAAGAAAAACTGTTTTTT CASRMIQGAEEKLFF
TRBJ1-1 . TRBV10-1 TRBD1 TGCGCCAGCAGTGAAACAGGGGGCCTGAACACTGAAGCTTTCTTT CASSETGGLNTEAFF
TRBJ1-4 few TRBV20-1 . TGCAGTGCCGCAACTAATGAAAAACTGTTTTTT CSAATNEKLFF
TRBJ1-1 . TRBV4-1 . TGCGCCAGCAGCCAACGGGGTGGCACTGAAGCTTTCTTT CASSQRGGTEAFF
TRBJ1-1 . TRBV9 TRBD1 TGTGCCAGCAGCGTTAGACAGGGGCCAGACACTGAAGCTTTCTTT CASSVRQGPDTEAFF
TRBJ2-4 . TRBV18 TRBD2 TGTGCCAGCTCACCTACCCGGGGGGTCCAAAACATTCAGTACTTC CASSPTRGVQNIQYF
TRBJ2-3 . TRBV4-2 TRBD2 TGTGCCAGCAGCCAAGAACAGGTTGTAGGGCTAGCGGTCACAGATACGCAGTATTTT CASSQEQVVGLAVTDTQYF
TRBJ2-7 . TRBV23-1 TRBD2 TGCGCCCTTAGGGTGGTAGCGGGGGGGGAGCAGTACTTC CALRVVAGGEQYF
TRBJ1-2 . TRBV13 TRBD1 TGTGCCAGCAGCTTAGGACGGACAGGGGGTAACTATGGCTACACCTTC CASSLGRTGGNYGYTF
TRBJ1-3 . TRBV10-3 . TGTGCCATCAGTGCTTCTGGAAACACCATATATTTT CAISASGNTIYF
TRBJ2-7 . TRBV4-1 TRBD2 TGCGCCAGCAGCCTCAGGCGGGGGGAAGCCTACGAGCAGTACTTC CASSLRRGEAYEQYF
TRBJ1-4 . TRBV6-6 TRBD1 TGTGCCAGCAGTCGCTACGGGGGGACAGGGGGCACCCAAAATGAAAAACTGTTTTTT CASSRYGGTGGTQNEKLFF
TRBJ2-7 . TRBV10-3 . TGTGCCATCAGCGCCTCGGAGTACGAGCAGTACTTC CAISASEYEQYF
TRBJ1-2 . TRBV10-2 . TGCGCCAGCAGTGAGATTTTGACAGAACATGGCTACACCTTC CASSEILTEHGYTF
TRBJ2-7 . TRBV5-1 . TGCGCCAGCAGCCAGGGGCTCCAATACGAGCAGTACTTC CASSQGLQYEQYF
TRBJ1-2 . TRBV18 . TGTGCCAGCTCACCCGGGACAAGGAGACCCTATGGCTACACCTTC CASSPGTRRPYGYTF
TRBJ1-2 . TRBV6-4 . TGTGCCAGCAGCCCCGGGACATACTATGGCTACACCTTC CASSPGTYYGYTF
TRBJ1-2 . TRBV29-1 . TGCAGCGTTGTACAGGAGAGCTATGGCTACACCTTC CSVVQESYGYTF